The source of this T cell receptor beta chain is a study of shared clonotypes between healthy human individuals. At the level of the study: The cohort had a couple of women and three men, ages 18 to 49. Overall study results and limits: Rarefaction exposed incomplete sorted-subset sequencing despite large depth. A handful of donors showed sharing of approximately 4.7% of naive CD4 clonotypes.

Terminally differentiated effector memory CD45RA+ cells were excluded by CCR7 positive selection of CD45RO-negative cells. With respect to this clone: The antigen remains unidentified.

Assay: immunoSEQ multiplex PCR; the TCRdb copy retains only in-frame clones and omits some. The top ten clones hold approximately 1% of a sample with around 2,100,000 clones, around 96% of them seen once. Germline-derived CDR1 and CDR2 are MGHRA and YSYEKL. Trimming removed 0 bases from V and 3 bases from J, with 12 bases in between. The CDR3 is 15 amino acids. The specimen sequenced was naive CD8+ T cells sorted from blood. This sequence originates from a man between 18 and 35 years old in good health. V usage is TRBV4-1 and J usage is TRBJ2-7; D is unresolved. The CDR3 region has the DNA TGCGCCAGCAGCCAAGACAGTTCCACGGGCTACGAGCAGTACTTC. The encoded protein is CASSQDSSTGYEQYF.